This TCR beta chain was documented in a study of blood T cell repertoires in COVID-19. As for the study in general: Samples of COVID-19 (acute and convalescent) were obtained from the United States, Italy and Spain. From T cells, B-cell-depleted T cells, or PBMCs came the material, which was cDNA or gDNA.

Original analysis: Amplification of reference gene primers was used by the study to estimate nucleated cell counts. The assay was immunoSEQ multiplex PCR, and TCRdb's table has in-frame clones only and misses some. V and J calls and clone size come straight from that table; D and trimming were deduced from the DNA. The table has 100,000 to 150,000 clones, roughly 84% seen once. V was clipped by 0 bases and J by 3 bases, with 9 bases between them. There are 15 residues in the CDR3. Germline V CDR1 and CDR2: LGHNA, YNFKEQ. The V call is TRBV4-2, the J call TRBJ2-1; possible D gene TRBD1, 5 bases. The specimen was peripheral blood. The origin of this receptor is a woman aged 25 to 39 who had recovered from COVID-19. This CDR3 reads CASSQERQIYNEQFF. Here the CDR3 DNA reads TGTGCCAGCAGCCAAGAGAGACAGATCTACAATGAGCAGTTCTTC.